The 25 T cell receptor beta chains in this list originate from one sample, sequenced in a study of blood T cell repertoires in COVID-19. The assay was immunoSEQ multiplex PCR, and TCRdb's table has in-frame clones only and misses some. The table lists about 75,000 clones, approximately 79% of them singletons, with 5.4% in the top ten. The sequencing input was peripheral blood. Receptor source: a woman of 80 years or more with active or convalescent COVID-19.

The genes are TRBV9 and TRBJ2-5; D is possibly TRBD1 (6 bases). Trimming cost V 2 bases and J 5 bases, with 13 bases left between them. This CDR3 comprises 14 residues. The germline V gene has CDR1 SGDLS and CDR2 YYNGEE. The CDR3 DNA reads as TGTGCCAGCAGCGTGAGGGGCAGGGGTGAGACCCAGTACTTC. The encoded protein is CASSVRGRGETQYF.

The V call is TRBV4-1, the J call TRBJ1-6, with 7 bases that match TRBD1. Germline assignment: CDR1 MGHRA and CDR2 YSYEKL. V gave up 4 bases and J gave up 13 bases; unmatched junction bases: 13. The CDR3 sequence is 15 residues long. Here the CDR3 DNA reads TGCGCCAGCAGCCCGACCGGGACAGCGTTTATGCCCCTCCACTTT. Residues: CASSPTGTAFMPLHF.

This chain joins TRBV19 and TRBJ1-6; D is ambiguous. The germline V gene has CDR1 LNHDA and CDR2 SQIVND (reference sequence). V was trimmed by 0 bases and J by 13 bases, leaving 10 bases between them. The CDR3 runs 13 residues. CDR3 coding DNA: TGTGCCAGTAGTATAGATACGACAACCCCCCTCCACTTT. Encoded protein: CASSIDTTTPLHF.

This chain connects TRBV2 to TRBJ2-1, with 9 bases aligning to TRBD1. CDR1 is SNHLY, CDR2 FYNNEI, per germline. CDR3 length: 15 residues. Trimming cost V 7 bases and J 4 bases; bases outside gene matches: 8. The CDR3 DNA reads as TGTGCCAGCAAGAGGGACAGGGAGGTGTACAATGAGCAGTTCTTC. Protein sequence: CASKRDREVYNEQFF.

This rearrangement joins TRBV28 to TRBJ1-3, with no clear D. CDR1 and CDR2 (germline): MDHEN, SYDVKM. V was trimmed by 8 bases and J by 0 bases, leaving 11 bases between them. The CDR3 spans 14 residues. This CDR3 is CASRPSFSGNTIYF. CDR3 coding DNA: TGTGCCAGCCGCCCGAGCTTCTCTGGAAACACCATATATTTT.

The chain employs TRBV2 and TRBJ1-5; 8 bases fit TRBD1. J gave up 2 bases and V 3 bases, and 9 bases lay outside the gene matches. This CDR3 is 17 amino acids long. Germline CDR1 and CDR2: SNHLY and FYNNEI. The CDR3 reads CASSDRTGFVGNQPQHF. As DNA, the CDR3 is TGTGCCAGCAGTGACCGGACAGGGTTTGTTGGCAATCAGCCCCAGCATTTT.

The rearrangement links TRBV5-1 to TRBJ2-7; 10 bases align to TRBD2. Per the germline V gene, CDR1 is SGHRS and CDR2 is YFSETQ. The CDR3 is 15 residues long. The trim removed 4 bases at V and 5 bases at J, leaving 9 bases unmatched. The CDR3 DNA is TGCGCCAGCAGCCGGCTAGCGGGAGTTTTCGACGAGCAGTACTTC. This sequence encodes CASSRLAGVFDEQYF.

The chain couples TRBV7-9 to TRBJ2-7, with 9 positions matching TRBD2. Trimming at V came to 5 bases and at J to 7 bases, leaving 15 bases not matched to a gene. CDR3 size: 16 residues. Germline V gene data show CDR1 as SEHNR and CDR2 as FQNEAQ (reference sequence). DNA for the CDR3: TGTGCCAGCAGCGCGGGCAGCGGGGGGAAGTCGTGGGAGCAGTACTTC. It encodes CASSAGSGGKSWEQYF.

The chain carries TRBV19 and TRBJ2-4; D is possibly TRBD2 (5 bases). With 9 bases removed from V and 6 bases from J, the gap between germline ends came to 15 bases. CDR1 and CDR2 (germline): LNHDA, SQIVND (reference sequence). This CDR3 is 13 amino acids long. In DNA form, the CDR3 reads TGTGCCAGCGGACTCCTCCGTGGAAACATTCAGTACTTC. Protein product: CASGLLRGNIQYF.

The chain is built from TRBV6-6 and TRBJ1-1; the match to TRBD1 covers 11 bases. J was trimmed by 4 bases and V by 7 bases; bases with no gene match: 8. The germline gives CDR1 MNHNY, CDR2 SVGAGI (reference sequence). The length of the CDR3 is 15 residues. The CDR3 loop reads CASTWTGGASTEAFF. CDR3 nucleotides: TGTGCCAGCACCTGGACAGGGGGCGCGAGCACTGAAGCTTTCTTT.

V is TRBV19 and J is TRBJ2-7; TRBD1 might be the D (5 bases). The CDR3 consists of 13 residues. Germline assignment: CDR1 LNHDA and CDR2 SQIVND (reference sequence). V was cut by 5 bases and J by 3 bases, with 11 bases left in between. The CDR3 region is CASSLVRDYEQYF. In DNA form, the CDR3 reads TGTGCCAGTAGTTTGGTCAGGGACTACGAGCAGTACTTC.

The chain links TRBV19 to TRBJ2-7; 12 nucleotides match TRBD1. The CDR3 totals 16 residues. With V trimmed by 4 bases and J by 6 bases, 10 bases remained unmatched. Germline lookup yields CDR1 LNHDA and CDR2 SQIVND (reference sequence). The CDR3 DNA sequence: TGTGCCAGTAGTAAACGTCCGGGACAGGGGGCTTCCGAGCAGTACTTC. Amino acids: CASSKRPGQGASEQYF.

The J gene is TRBJ2-5, the V gene TRBV14; 7 nucleotides match TRBD1. J gave up 5 bases and V 2 bases, and 8 bases lay outside the gene matches. CDR1 is SGHDN, CDR2 FVKESK, per germline. The CDR3 has 15 amino acids. The CDR3 sequence: CASSQSIGGRETQYF. CDR3 nucleotides: TGTGCCAGCAGCCAATCCATAGGGGGCCGGGAGACCCAGTACTTC.

This clone was counted between two and nine times. The genes are TRBV9 and TRBJ2-3; 10 nucleotides align to TRBD2. V gave up 0 bases and J gave up 6 bases; unmatched junction bases: 16. The CDR3 loop spans 19 amino acids. In germline, CDR1 is SGDLS, CDR2 YYNGEE. This CDR3 reads CASSVAAQSGGVLADTQYF. As DNA, the CDR3 is TGTGCCAGCAGCGTAGCAGCCCAAAGCGGGGGGGTCCTGGCGGATACGCAGTATTTT.

The chain employs TRBV5-6 and TRBJ2-5, with D perhaps matching TRBD2 (6 bases). Germline CDR1 is SGHDT and CDR2 is YYEEEE. V was clipped by 1 base and J by 4 bases, with 11 bases between them. CDR3 length: 14 amino acids. The CDR3 sequence: CASSLRGWGETQYF. The CDR3 DNA reads as TGTGCCAGCAGCTTGCGGGGGTGGGGAGAGACCCAGTACTTC.

The rearrangement joins TRBV4-1 to TRBJ2-1; 7 bases align to TRBD2. Germline values: CDR1 MGHRA, CDR2 YSYEKL. CDR3 length: 15 residues. With V trimmed by 1 base and J by 9 bases, 9 bases remained unmatched. The CDR3 DNA reads as TGCGCCAGCAGCCAAGGATGGCGGGAGTTCGTTGAGCAGTTCTTC. It codes for CASSQGWREFVEQFF.

The CDR3 here is CASSPGTPPYNEQFF. The CDR3 coding sequence is TGTGCCAGCAGCCCTGGTACTCCTCCTTACAATGAGCAGTTCTTC. The chain recombines TRBV3-1 (or the pseudogene TRBV3-2) with TRBJ2-1; no clear D gene. Looked up from germline, CDR1 is LGHDT and CDR2 is YNNKEL (reference sequence). V was cut by 4 bases and J by 4 bases, with 14 bases left in between. The CDR3 is 15 amino acids.

This chain uses TRBV5-1 with TRBJ1-2; D might be TRBD1 (5 bases). The germline V gene encodes CDR1 SGHRS and CDR2 YFSETQ. There are 15 residues in the CDR3. Between the trimmed V and J ends, which lost 0 bases and 5 bases, there was a span of 14 bases. CDR3 protein: CASSLEIGRVYGYTF. DNA of the CDR3: TGCGCCAGCAGCTTGGAGATTGGCAGGGTTTATGGCTACACCTTC.

Written as DNA, the CDR3 is TGTGCCAGCAGTTTAGGCCAGGGCCGGAATGAAAAACTGTTTTTT. Translation gives CASSLGQGRNEKLFF. V and J are TRBV28 and TRBJ1-4, with D perhaps matching TRBD1 (5 bases). Germline CDR1 is MDHEN and CDR2 is SYDVKM. The V end lost 2 bases, the J end lost 5 bases, and 12 bases lay between the germline ends. The CDR3 has 15 residues.

J is TRBJ2-1 and V is TRBV28, with 12 bases matching TRBD2. CDR3 length: 16 amino acids. CDR1 and CDR2 (germline): MDHEN, SYDVKM. With 3 bases clipped from V and 10 bases from J, the junction kept 10 bases outside the gene matches. The CDR3 loop is CASSLLAGGPDREQFF. For the CDR3, the DNA is TGTGCCAGCAGTTTGCTAGCGGGAGGGCCCGATAGGGAGCAGTTCTTC.

This chain links TRBV9 with TRBJ2-2, with 7 positions matching TRBD2. Germline V lookup: CDR1 SGDLS, CDR2 YYNGEE. The trim removed 3 bases at V and 2 bases at J, leaving 4 bases unmatched. This CDR3 has 15 residues. The chain's CDR3 is CASSALATNTGELFF. For the CDR3, the DNA is TGTGCCAGCAGCGCACTAGCGACAAACACCGGGGAGCTGTTTTTT.

CDR3 amino acids: CVLAGGPSTDTQYF. CDR3 in DNA: TGTGTTCTAGCGGGAGGGCCGAGCACAGATACGCAGTATTTT. The chain has TRBV30 and TRBJ2-3, with TRBD2 matching 12 bases. Per germline, CDR1 GTSNPN and CDR2 SVGIG (reference sequence). This CDR3 comprises 14 residues.

V usage is TRBV4-3 and J usage is TRBJ1-2, with D tentatively TRBD1 (5 bases). The V and J ends lost 0 bases and 3 bases respectively, with 14 bases between them. The CDR3 has 16 residues. Germline V gene lookup returns CDR1 LGHNA and CDR2 YSLEER. The CDR3 reads CASSQDWAARDYGYTF. CDR3 coding DNA: TGCGCCAGCAGCCAAGATTGGGCAGCCAGGGACTATGGCTACACCTTC.

The chain uses TRBV7-7 and TRBJ2-5; 8 positions agree with TRBD1. J was trimmed by 4 bases and V by 5 bases; bases with no gene match: 9. There are 15 residues in the CDR3. Germline lookup yields CDR1 SSHAT and CDR2 FNYEAQ (reference sequence). CDR3 protein: CASSTGQGGRETQYF. CDR3 coding DNA: TGTGCCAGCAGCACAGGACAGGGTGGTCGAGAGACCCAGTACTTC. Combining the CDR3 with reference TRBV7-7 and TRBJ2-5 gives the whole variable domain GAGVSQSPRYKVTKRGQDVTLRCDPISSHATLYWYQQALGQGPEFLTYFNYEAQPDKSGLPSDRFSAERPEGSISTLTIQRTEQRDSAMYRCASSTGQGGRETQYFGPGTRLLVL.

The J gene is TRBJ1-2, the V gene TRBV18; 7 bases agree with TRBD1. With V trimmed by 3 bases and J by 1 base, 8 bases remained unmatched. Germline V CDR1 and CDR2: KGHSH, LQKENI. The CDR3 totals 16 residues. CDR3 in DNA: TGTGCCAGCTCACCTCTATTGACAGGGAATAACTATGGCTACACCTTC. Its translation: CASSPLLTGNNYGYTF.